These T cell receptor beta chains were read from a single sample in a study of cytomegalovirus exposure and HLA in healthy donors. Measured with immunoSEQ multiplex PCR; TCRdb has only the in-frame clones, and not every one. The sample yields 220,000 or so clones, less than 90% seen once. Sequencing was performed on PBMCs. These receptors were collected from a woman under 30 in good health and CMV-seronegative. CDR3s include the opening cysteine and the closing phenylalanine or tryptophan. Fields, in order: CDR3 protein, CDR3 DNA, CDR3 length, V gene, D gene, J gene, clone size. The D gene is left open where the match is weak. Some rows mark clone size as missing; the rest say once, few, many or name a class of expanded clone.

CDR3 protein: CASSSRTSFSDEQFF
CDR3 DNA: TGTGCCAGCAGCTCCCGGACTAGCTTCAGTGATGAGCAGTTCTTC
CDR3 length: 15
V gene: TRBV9
D gene: TRBD2
J gene: TRBJ2-1
clone size: .

CDR3 protein: CASSVADNYGYTF
CDR3 DNA: TGTGCCAGCAGCGTAGCCGATAACTATGGCTACACCTTC
CDR3 length: 13
V gene: TRBV9
D gene: .
J gene: TRBJ1-2
clone size: .

CDR3 protein: CSVEQPGLPNYGYTF
CDR3 DNA: TGCAGCGTTGAACAACCGGGCCTCCCTAACTATGGCTACACCTTC
CDR3 length: 15
V gene: TRBV29-1
D gene: .
J gene: TRBJ1-2
clone size: .

CDR3 protein: CAWSSGVEYTF
CDR3 DNA: TGTGCCTGGAGTAGTGGCGTGGAGTACACCTTC
CDR3 length: 11
V gene: TRBV30
D gene: .
J gene: TRBJ1-2
clone size: .

CDR3 protein: CASSRSGGQPQHF
CDR3 DNA: TGTGCCAGCAGTCGATCGGGTGGGCAGCCCCAGCATTTT
CDR3 length: 13
V gene: TRBV6-6
D gene: .
J gene: TRBJ1-5
clone size: .

CDR3 protein: CASSQVASGIGETQYF
CDR3 DNA: TGCGCCAGCAGCCAAGTAGCTAGCGGGATCGGGGAGACCCAGTACTTC
CDR3 length: 16
V gene: TRBV4-1
D gene: TRBD2
J gene: TRBJ2-5
clone size: .

CDR3 protein: CASSPRLATGGLEQYF
CDR3 DNA: TGTGCCAGCAGTCCCCGACTAGCTACCGGCGGGCTCGAGCAGTACTTC
CDR3 length: 16
V gene: TRBV28
D gene: TRBD2
J gene: TRBJ2-7
clone size: .

CDR3 protein: CASSLEGMSSYEQYF
CDR3 DNA: TGTGCCAGCAGCTTAGAAGGGATGAGCTCCTACGAGCAGTACTTC
CDR3 length: 15
V gene: TRBV11-2
D gene: .
J gene: TRBJ2-7
clone size: .

CDR3 protein: CASSRDRASYEQYF
CDR3 DNA: TGCGCCAGCAGTCGGGACAGGGCGTCCTACGAGCAGTACTTC
CDR3 length: 14
V gene: TRBV5-1
D gene: TRBD1
J gene: TRBJ2-7
clone size: .

CDR3 protein: CASSAKGETQYF
CDR3 DNA: TGTGCCAGCAGTGCGAAGGGGGAGACCCAGTACTTC
CDR3 length: 12
V gene: TRBV2
D gene: .
J gene: TRBJ2-5
clone size: .

CDR3 protein: CASSLGWGQGNQPQHF
CDR3 DNA: TGCGCCAGCAGCTTGGGTTGGGGCCAAGGGAATCAGCCCCAGCATTTT
CDR3 length: 16
V gene: TRBV5-1
D gene: .
J gene: TRBJ1-5
clone size: .

CDR3 protein: CASRWTGWETQYF
CDR3 DNA: TGCGCCAGCAGATGGACAGGCTGGGAGACCCAGTACTTC
CDR3 length: 13
V gene: TRBV5-1
D gene: TRBD1
J gene: TRBJ2-5
clone size: .

CDR3 protein: CASSFTRGGTEAFF
CDR3 DNA: TGTGCCAGCAGTTTCACACGGGGAGGCACTGAAGCTTTCTTT
CDR3 length: 14
V gene: TRBV6-6
D gene: .
J gene: TRBJ1-1
clone size: .

CDR3 protein: CASSLGGPKYNEQFF
CDR3 DNA: TGTGCCAGCAGTCTTGGCGGGCCTAAATACAATGAGCAGTTCTTC
CDR3 length: 15
V gene: TRBV2
D gene: .
J gene: TRBJ2-1
clone size: .

CDR3 protein: CASSYRGGEQFF
CDR3 DNA: TGTGCCAGCAGTTACAGGGGGGGTGAGCAGTTCTTC
CDR3 length: 12
V gene: TRBV6-5
D gene: .
J gene: TRBJ2-1
clone size: .

CDR3 protein: CASSYSLAGRPYEQYF
CDR3 DNA: TGTGCCAGCAGCTACTCTTTAGCGGGGAGACCCTACGAGCAGTACTTC
CDR3 length: 16
V gene: TRBV5-4
D gene: TRBD2
J gene: TRBJ2-7
clone size: once

CDR3 protein: CAWGPQGGTIYF
CDR3 DNA: TGTGCCTGGGGACCGCAGGGAGGCACCATATATTTT
CDR3 length: 12
V gene: TRBV30
D gene: .
J gene: TRBJ1-3
clone size: .

CDR3 protein: CASNRQGGTGELFF
CDR3 DNA: TGTGCCAGCAACAGACAGGGGGGGACCGGGGAGCTGTTTTTT
CDR3 length: 14
V gene: TRBV27
D gene: TRBD1
J gene: TRBJ2-2
clone size: .

CDR3 protein: CASSPQRAGGKSALTGELFF
CDR3 DNA: TGTGCCAGCTCACCCCAAAGAGCGGGGGGCAAATCCGCCCTCACCGGGGAGCTGTTTTTT
CDR3 length: 20
V gene: TRBV18
D gene: TRBD2
J gene: TRBJ2-2
clone size: .

CDR3 protein: CASSDSQETQYF
CDR3 DNA: TGTGCCAGCAGTGATAGCCAAGAGACCCAGTACTTC
CDR3 length: 12
V gene: TRBV6-1
D gene: .
J gene: TRBJ2-5
clone size: .

CDR3 protein: CASSAPDWSGANYGYTF
CDR3 DNA: TGTGCCAGTAGTGCCCCAGATTGGTCGGGGGCTAACTATGGCTACACCTTC
CDR3 length: 17
V gene: TRBV19
D gene: .
J gene: TRBJ1-2
clone size: .

CDR3 protein: CASSESQANTEAFF
CDR3 DNA: TGTGCCAGCAGTGAAAGTCAGGCGAACACTGAAGCTTTCTTT
CDR3 length: 14
V gene: TRBV2
D gene: .
J gene: TRBJ1-1
clone size: .

CDR3 protein: CATSREVAGLYEQYF
CDR3 DNA: TGTGCCACCAGCAGAGAAGTAGCGGGTTTATACGAGCAGTACTTC
CDR3 length: 15
V gene: TRBV15
D gene: TRBD2
J gene: TRBJ2-7
clone size: .

CDR3 protein: CASAQGGHSNQPQHF
CDR3 DNA: TGCGCCAGCGCACAGGGGGGGCATAGCAATCAGCCCCAGCATTTT
CDR3 length: 15
V gene: TRBV4-1
D gene: TRBD1
J gene: TRBJ1-5
clone size: .

CDR3 protein: CAIRGQLNQPQHF
CDR3 DNA: TGTGCCATCAGGGGACAGCTCAATCAGCCCCAGCATTTT
CDR3 length: 13
V gene: TRBV10-3
D gene: TRBD1
J gene: TRBJ1-5
clone size: few

CDR3 protein: CASVTVSYNEQFF
CDR3 DNA: TGTGCCAGCGTGACGGTTTCCTACAATGAGCAGTTCTTC
CDR3 length: 13
V gene: TRBV11-3
D gene: .
J gene: TRBJ2-1
clone size: .

CDR3 protein: CASSFRQRKTAGELFF
CDR3 DNA: TGTGCCAGCAGCTTTCGGCAGAGGAAGACTGCCGGGGAGCTGTTTTTT
CDR3 length: 16
V gene: TRBV7-6
D gene: .
J gene: TRBJ2-2
clone size: .

CDR3 protein: CASSHPSGGGRTEQFF
CDR3 DNA: TGTGCCAGCAGTCATCCTAGCGGGGGGGGCCGAACTGAGCAGTTCTTC
CDR3 length: 16
V gene: TRBV27
D gene: TRBD2
J gene: TRBJ2-1
clone size: .

CDR3 protein: CASTQGLNTEAFF
CDR3 DNA: TGTGCCAGCACACAGGGCTTGAACACTGAAGCTTTCTTT
CDR3 length: 13
V gene: TRBV25-1
D gene: .
J gene: TRBJ1-1
clone size: once

CDR3 protein: CASSDGAGGNNEQFF
CDR3 DNA: TGTGCCAGCAGTGACGGAGCGGGAGGGAACAATGAGCAGTTCTTC
CDR3 length: 15
V gene: TRBV6-4
D gene: TRBD2
J gene: TRBJ2-1
clone size: .

CDR3 protein: CASTPGLARSYEQYF
CDR3 DNA: TGCGCCAGCACCCCGGGACTAGCCCGCTCCTACGAGCAGTACTTC
CDR3 length: 15
V gene: TRBV10-2
D gene: TRBD2
J gene: TRBJ2-7
clone size: .

CDR3 protein: CASSFGVQTRRGYTF
CDR3 DNA: TGTGCCAGCAGTTTCGGGGTCCAGACCAGAAGGGGCTACACCTTC
CDR3 length: 15
V gene: TRBV28
D gene: .
J gene: TRBJ1-2
clone size: once

CDR3 protein: CASSDHRNEQFF
CDR3 DNA: TGTGCCAGCAGTGACCACCGCAATGAGCAGTTCTTC
CDR3 length: 12
V gene: TRBV2
D gene: .
J gene: TRBJ2-1
clone size: .

CDR3 protein: CASSLLAGPEVEQFF
CDR3 DNA: TGTGCCAGCAGCTTGCTAGCGGGACCCGAGGTCGAGCAGTTCTTC
CDR3 length: 15
V gene: TRBV9
D gene: TRBD2
J gene: TRBJ2-1
clone size: once

CDR3 protein: CAWREGQGSYEQYF
CDR3 DNA: TGTGCCTGGAGGGAGGGACAGGGATCCTACGAGCAGTACTTC
CDR3 length: 14
V gene: TRBV30
D gene: TRBD1
J gene: TRBJ2-7
clone size: .

CDR3 protein: CAISVGVEQYF
CDR3 DNA: TGTGCCATCAGTGTGGGGGTTGAGCAGTACTTC
CDR3 length: 11
V gene: TRBV10-3
D gene: .
J gene: TRBJ2-7
clone size: .

CDR3 protein: CASSIVTNEQFF
CDR3 DNA: TGTGCCAGTAGTATCGTCACCAATGAGCAGTTCTTC
CDR3 length: 12
V gene: TRBV19
D gene: .
J gene: TRBJ2-1
clone size: few

CDR3 protein: CASSPPYTISGNTIYF
CDR3 DNA: TGTGCCAGCAGTCCCCCATATACCATCTCTGGAAACACCATATATTTT
CDR3 length: 16
V gene: TRBV2
D gene: .
J gene: TRBJ1-3
clone size: .

CDR3 protein: CASSRQIAGELFF
CDR3 DNA: TGCGCCAGCAGCCGGCAGATCGCCGGGGAGCTGTTTTTT
CDR3 length: 13
V gene: TRBV4-1
D gene: .
J gene: TRBJ2-2
clone size: .